This T cell receptor beta chain was captured by sequencing in a study of regulatory T cells in long-lasting Graves disease. This CDR3 has 13 amino acids. Germline V gives CDR1 SGHAT, CDR2 FQDESV (reference sequence). V lost 5 bases and J lost 2, with 7 bases in between. Time point described: persistent/refractory GD, antithyroid drugs over 5 years with positive TRAb. The TCR library was made from RNA that had been extracted from PBMCs in TRIzol. This clonotype was counted a few times. Arm-PCR of CDR3 regions and iRepertoire HTBI primers were used to build TCR beta libraries. TCRdb re-analysed the multiplex PCR reads in MiXCR, keeping a single row per CDR3 protein. The data contain 650,000 to 700,000 distinct CDR3 sequences, around 30% of them singletons.

This chain connects TRBV11-1 to TRBJ1-5, with D unclear. The clonotype was recovered from a female donor with Graves disease. This sample comprised peripheral blood mononuclear cells (PBMCs), obtained when the disease was refractory, from a patient treated with antithyroid drugs. The CDR3 sequence: CASSVSGNQPQHF. The CDR3 nucleotides read TGTGCCAGCAGCGTCTCGGGCAATCAGCCCCAGCATTTT.